One T cell receptor beta chain is described in this entry. No antigen is known for it. At one boundary the junction diverges from the germline segment, which might be a read error. Healthy Caucasian individuals from Russia aged about 6 to 95 were enrolled as donors. With each sample, at least 5 micrograms of total RNA were extracted. The second PCR ran about 6 to 11 cycles with a sample-barcoded 5' primer and J-beta primers. TCRdb passed the 5' RACE reads through MiXCR, listing each CDR3 protein once. Of 1.5 million to 2 million distinct CDR3 sequences listed, roughly 27% were seen once; the top ten hold over 7%. The source of the sample is a study of blood T cells in healthy people across ages. Broader study findings: Per million T cells, TCR beta diversity dropped about linearly as age rose. Compared with aged donors, long-lived donors showed fewer expanded clones, suggesting selection.

The CDR3 runs 15 residues. The TCR originated in a woman aged 25 to 45 in good health. V is TRBV12-3 or TRBV12-4 and J is TRBJ2-3; the match to TRBD2 covers 9 bases. Sample: blood. The CDR3 sequence is CASSFSGGRADAQYF. The DNA for the CDR3 is TGTGCCAGCAGTTTTAGCGGGGGTAGAGCAGATGCGCAGTATTTT.